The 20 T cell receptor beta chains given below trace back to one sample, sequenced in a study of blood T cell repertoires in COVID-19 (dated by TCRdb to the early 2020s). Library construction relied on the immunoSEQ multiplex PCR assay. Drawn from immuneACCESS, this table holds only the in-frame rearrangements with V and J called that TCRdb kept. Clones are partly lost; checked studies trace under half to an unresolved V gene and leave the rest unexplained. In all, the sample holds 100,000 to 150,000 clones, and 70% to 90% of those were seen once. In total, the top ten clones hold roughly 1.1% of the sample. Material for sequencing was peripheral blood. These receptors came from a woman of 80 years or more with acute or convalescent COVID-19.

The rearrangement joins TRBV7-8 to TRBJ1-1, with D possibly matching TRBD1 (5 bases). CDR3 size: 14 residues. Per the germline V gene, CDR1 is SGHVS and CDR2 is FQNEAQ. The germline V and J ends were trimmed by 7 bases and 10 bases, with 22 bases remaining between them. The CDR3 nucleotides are TGTGCCAGCACCCGAACAGGAAAGCTTTCCGGAGCTTTCTTT. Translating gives CASTRTGKLSGAFF.

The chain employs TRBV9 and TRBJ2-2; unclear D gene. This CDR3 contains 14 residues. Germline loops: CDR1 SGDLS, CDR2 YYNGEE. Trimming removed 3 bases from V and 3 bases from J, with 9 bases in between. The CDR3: CASSAPGDTGELFF. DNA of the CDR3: TGTGCCAGCAGCGCCCCTGGAGACACCGGGGAGCTGTTTTTT.

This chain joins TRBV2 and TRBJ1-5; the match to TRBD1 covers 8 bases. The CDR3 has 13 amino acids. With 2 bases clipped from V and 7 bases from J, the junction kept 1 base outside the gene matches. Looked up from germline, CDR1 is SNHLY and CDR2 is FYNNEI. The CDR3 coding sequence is TGTGCCAGCAGTGAATGGGACAGGCAGCCCCAGCATTTT. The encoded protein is CASSEWDRQPQHF.

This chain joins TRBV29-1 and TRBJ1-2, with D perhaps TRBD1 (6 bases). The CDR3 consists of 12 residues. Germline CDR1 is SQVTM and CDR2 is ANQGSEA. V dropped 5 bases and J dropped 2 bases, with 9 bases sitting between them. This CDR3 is CSVKQGNYGYTF. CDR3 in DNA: TGCAGCGTTAAACAGGGAAACTATGGCTACACCTTC.

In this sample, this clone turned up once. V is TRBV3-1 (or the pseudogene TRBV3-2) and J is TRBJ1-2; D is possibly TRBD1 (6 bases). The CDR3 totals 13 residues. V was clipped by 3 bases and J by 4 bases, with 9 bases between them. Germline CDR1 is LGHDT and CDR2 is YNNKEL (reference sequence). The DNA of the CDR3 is TGTGCCAGCAGCCAGGGGGGGGCCTATGGCTACACCTTC. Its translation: CASSQGGAYGYTF.

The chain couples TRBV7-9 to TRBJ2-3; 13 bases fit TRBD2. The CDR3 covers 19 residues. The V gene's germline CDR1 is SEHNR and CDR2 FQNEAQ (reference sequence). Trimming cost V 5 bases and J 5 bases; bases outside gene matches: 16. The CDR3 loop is CASSEDGLAGVRMRDTQYF. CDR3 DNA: TGTGCCAGCAGCGAGGACGGACTAGCGGGAGTTAGAATGCGAGATACGCAGTATTTT.

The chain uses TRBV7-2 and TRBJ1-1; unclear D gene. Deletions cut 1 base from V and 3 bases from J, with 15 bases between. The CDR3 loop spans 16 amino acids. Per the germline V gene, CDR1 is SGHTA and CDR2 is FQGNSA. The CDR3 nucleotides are TGTGCCAGCAGCTTAGTGGGCGCAACCGGGGACACTGAAGCTTTCTTT. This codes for CASSLVGATGDTEAFF.

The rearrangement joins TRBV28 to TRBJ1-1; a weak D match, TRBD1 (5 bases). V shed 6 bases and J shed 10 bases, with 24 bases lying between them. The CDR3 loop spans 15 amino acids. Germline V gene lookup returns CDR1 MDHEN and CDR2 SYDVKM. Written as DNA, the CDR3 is TGTGCCAGCAGCGATCTACCTTCCTCGAAAGGGGTAGCTTTCTTT. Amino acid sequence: CASSDLPSSKGVAFF.

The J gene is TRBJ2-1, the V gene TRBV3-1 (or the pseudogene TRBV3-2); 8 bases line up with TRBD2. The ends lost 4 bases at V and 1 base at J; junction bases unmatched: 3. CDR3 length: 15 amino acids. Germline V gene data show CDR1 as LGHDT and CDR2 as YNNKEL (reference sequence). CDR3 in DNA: TGTGCCAGCAGCCCCAGCGGGAGTTCCTACAATGAGCAGTTCTTC. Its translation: CASSPSGSSYNEQFF.

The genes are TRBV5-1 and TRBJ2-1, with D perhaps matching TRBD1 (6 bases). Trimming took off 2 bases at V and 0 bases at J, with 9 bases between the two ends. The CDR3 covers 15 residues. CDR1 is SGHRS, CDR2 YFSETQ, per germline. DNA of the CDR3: TGCGCCAGCAGCTTAGCGGACAGCTCCTACAATGAGCAGTTCTTC. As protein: CASSLADSSYNEQFF. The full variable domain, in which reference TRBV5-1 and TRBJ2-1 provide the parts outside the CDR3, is KAGVTQTPRYLIKTRGQQVTLSCSPISGHRSVSWYQQTPGQGLQFLFEYFSETQRNKGNFPGRFSGRQFSNSRSEMNVSTLELGDSALYLCASSLADSSYNEQFFGPGTRLTVL.

Here the CDR3 reads CASSQQAILYF. CDR3 DNA sequence: TGTGCCAGCAGCCAACAAGCGATCTTGTACTTC. The chain recombines TRBV3-1 (or the pseudogene TRBV3-2) with TRBJ2-7; D unresolved. V was cut by 2 bases and J by 12 bases, with 11 bases left in between. The germline gives CDR1 LGHDT, CDR2 YNNKEL (reference sequence). The CDR3 extends over 11 amino acids.

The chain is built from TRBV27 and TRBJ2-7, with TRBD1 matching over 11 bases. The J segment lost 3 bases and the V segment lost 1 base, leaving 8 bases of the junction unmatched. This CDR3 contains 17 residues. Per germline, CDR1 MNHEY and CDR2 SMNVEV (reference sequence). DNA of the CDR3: TGTGCCAGCAGTTTATTGCCGGCCGGGACAGGGGGCTACGAGCAGTACTTC. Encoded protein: CASSLLPAGTGGYEQYF.

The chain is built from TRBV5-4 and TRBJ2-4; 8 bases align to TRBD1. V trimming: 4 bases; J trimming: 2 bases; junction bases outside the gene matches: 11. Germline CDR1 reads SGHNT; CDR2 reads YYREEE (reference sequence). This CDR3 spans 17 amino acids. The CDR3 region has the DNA TGTGCCAGCAGCCAGCCGACAGGGGTCGACCCCAAAAACATTCAGTACTTC. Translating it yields CASSQPTGVDPKNIQYF.

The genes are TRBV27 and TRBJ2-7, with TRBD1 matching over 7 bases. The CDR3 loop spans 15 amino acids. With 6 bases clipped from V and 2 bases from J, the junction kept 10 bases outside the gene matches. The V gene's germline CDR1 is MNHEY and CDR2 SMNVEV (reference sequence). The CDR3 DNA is TGTGCCAGCAGCTCCGAGACAGGGCGTACCTACGAGCAGTACTTC. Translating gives CASSSETGRTYEQYF.

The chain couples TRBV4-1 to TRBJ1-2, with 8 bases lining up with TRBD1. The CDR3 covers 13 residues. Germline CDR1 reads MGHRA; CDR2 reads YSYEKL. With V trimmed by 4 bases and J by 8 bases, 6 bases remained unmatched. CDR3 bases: TGCGCCAGCAGCCCGGACAGGGTCGGAGGCTACACCTTC. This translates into CASSPDRVGGYTF.

DNA for the CDR3: TGTGCCAGCAGCCCCCGGTCTGGAGTGGTAGCGGGACACTACGAGCAGTACTTC. It codes for CASSPRSGVVAGHYEQYF. The chain links TRBV7-8 to TRBJ2-7; TRBD2 agrees at 8 bases. Germline values: CDR1 SGHVS, CDR2 FQNEAQ. With V trimmed by 5 bases and J by 3 bases, 18 bases remained unmatched. This CDR3 region has 18 residues. Supplemented by reference TRBV7-8 and TRBJ2-7, the full variable domain reads GAGVSQSPRYKVAKRGQDVALRCDPISGHVSLFWYQQALGQGPEFLTYFQNEAQLDKSGLPSDRFFAERPEGSVSTLKIQRTQQEDSAVYLCASSPRSGVVAGHYEQYFGPGTRLTVT.

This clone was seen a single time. DNA of the CDR3: TGTGCCAGCAGTCACCGGGAAGCACCTGATACGCAGTATTTT. This gives the protein CASSHREAPDTQYF. The rearrangement uses TRBV6-5 and TRBJ2-3, with D perhaps matching TRBD2 (5 bases). Germline V CDR1 and CDR2: MNHEY, SVGAGI. Trimming took 5 bases from V and 6 from J, leaving 15 bases between them. The CDR3 consists of 14 residues.

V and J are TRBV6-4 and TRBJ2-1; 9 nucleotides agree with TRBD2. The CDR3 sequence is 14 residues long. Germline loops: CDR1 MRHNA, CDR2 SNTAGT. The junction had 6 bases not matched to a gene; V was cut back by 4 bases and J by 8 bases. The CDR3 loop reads CASSALAGTHEQFF. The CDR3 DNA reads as TGTGCCAGCAGTGCTCTAGCGGGGACCCATGAGCAGTTCTTC.

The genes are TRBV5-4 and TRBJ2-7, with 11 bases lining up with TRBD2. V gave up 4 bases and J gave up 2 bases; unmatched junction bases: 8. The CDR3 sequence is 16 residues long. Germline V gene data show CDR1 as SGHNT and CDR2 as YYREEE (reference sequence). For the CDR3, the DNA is TGTGCCAGCAGCCGCTCTAGCGGGGGGCTCGCCTACGAGCAGTACTTC. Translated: CASSRSSGGLAYEQYF.

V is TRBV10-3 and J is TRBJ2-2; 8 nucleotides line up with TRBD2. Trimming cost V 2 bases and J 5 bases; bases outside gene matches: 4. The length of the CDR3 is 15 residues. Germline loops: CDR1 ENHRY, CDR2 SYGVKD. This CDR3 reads CAISERRGDTGELFF. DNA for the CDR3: TGTGCCATCAGTGAGCGGCGGGGGGATACCGGGGAGCTGTTTTTT.